This T cell receptor (beta chain) was profiled in a study of blood T cell repertoires in COVID-19. Turning to the study itself: Samples taken during acute and convalescent COVID-19 were collected in the United States, Italy and Spain. The analysed material was cDNA or gDNA that came from T cells, B-cell-depleted T cells, or PBMCs.

As processed by the authors: Amplification of reference gene primers provided the estimated nucleated cell counts. The table came from immunoSEQ multiplex PCR; TCRdb's copy has only in-frame clones and leaves some out. V and J calls and clone size are copied from that table; D and trimming were computed from the DNA. The sample includes around 25,000 clones, roughly 91% of them seen just once. V lost 0 bases to trimming and J lost 5 bases, with 14 bases between them. CDR1 is SNHLY, CDR2 FYNNEI, per germline. This CDR3 is built from 16 residues. The TCR was taken from a human donor with active COVID-19. The donor label of this sample is uncertain. Sequenced: peripheral blood. The chain uses TRBV2 and TRBJ2-1; D is possibly TRBD2 (5 bases). The CDR3 reads CASSEAGASLHNEQFF. The DNA for the CDR3 is TGTGCCAGCAGTGAAGCGGGAGCGTCCCTCCACAATGAGCAGTTCTTC.